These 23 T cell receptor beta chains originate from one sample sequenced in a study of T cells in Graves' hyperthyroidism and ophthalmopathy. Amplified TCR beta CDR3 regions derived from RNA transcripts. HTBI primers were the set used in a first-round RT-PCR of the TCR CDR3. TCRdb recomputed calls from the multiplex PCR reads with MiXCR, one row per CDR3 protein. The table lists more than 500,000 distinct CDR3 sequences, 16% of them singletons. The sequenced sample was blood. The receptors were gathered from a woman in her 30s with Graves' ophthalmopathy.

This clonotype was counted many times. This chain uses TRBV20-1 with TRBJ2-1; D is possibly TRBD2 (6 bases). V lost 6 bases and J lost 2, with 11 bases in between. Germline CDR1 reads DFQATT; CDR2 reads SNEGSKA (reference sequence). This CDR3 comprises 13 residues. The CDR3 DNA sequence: TGCAGTGCCCGCGGGATTACCTACAATGAGCAGTTCTTC. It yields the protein CSARGITYNEQFF.

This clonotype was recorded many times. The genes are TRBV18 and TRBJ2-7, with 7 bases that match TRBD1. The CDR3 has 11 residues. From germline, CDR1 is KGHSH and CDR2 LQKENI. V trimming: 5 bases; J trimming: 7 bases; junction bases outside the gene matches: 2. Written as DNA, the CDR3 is TGTGCCAGCTCAGACAGGGATGAGCAGTACTTC. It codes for CASSDRDEQYF.

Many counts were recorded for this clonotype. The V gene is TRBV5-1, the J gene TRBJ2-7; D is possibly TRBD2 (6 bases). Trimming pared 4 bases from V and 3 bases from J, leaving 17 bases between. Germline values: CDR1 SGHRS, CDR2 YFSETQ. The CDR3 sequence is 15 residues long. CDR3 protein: CASSQGRDLVYEQYF. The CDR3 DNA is TGCGCCAGCAGCCAAGGCCGGGACTTGGTCTACGAGCAGTACTTC.

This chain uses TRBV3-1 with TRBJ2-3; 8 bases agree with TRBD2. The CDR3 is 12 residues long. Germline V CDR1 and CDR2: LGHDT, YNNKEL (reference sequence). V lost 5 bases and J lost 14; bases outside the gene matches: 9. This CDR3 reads CASSSRGGTPYF. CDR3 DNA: TGTGCCAGCAGCTCCCGGGGGGGGACCCCGTATTTT.

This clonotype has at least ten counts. In nucleotides, the CDR3 is TGTGCCACCAGTGATTTGCAGGTTCAGGGCACAGATACGCAGTATTTT. Translating it yields CATSDLQVQGTDTQYF. V is TRBV24-1 and J is TRBJ2-3; D is uncertain. Germline V gene sequence: CDR1 KGHDR, CDR2 SFDVKD. V gave up 0 bases and J gave up 1 base, with 10 bases separating them. The CDR3 extends over 16 amino acids.

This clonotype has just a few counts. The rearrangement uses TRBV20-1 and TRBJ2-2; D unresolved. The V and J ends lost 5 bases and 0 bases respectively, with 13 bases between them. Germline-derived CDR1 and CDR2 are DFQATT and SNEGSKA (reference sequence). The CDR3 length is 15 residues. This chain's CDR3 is CSAALMFANTGELFF. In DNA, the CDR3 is TGCAGTGCTGCCCTGATGTTCGCGAACACCGGGGAGCTGTTTTTT.

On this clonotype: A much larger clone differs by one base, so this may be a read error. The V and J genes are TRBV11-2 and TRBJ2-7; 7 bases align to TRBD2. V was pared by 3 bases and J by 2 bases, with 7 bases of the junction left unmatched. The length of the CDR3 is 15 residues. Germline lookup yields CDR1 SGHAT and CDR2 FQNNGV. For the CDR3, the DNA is TGTGCCAGCAGCTTGGTAAGCGGGATCCCCTACGAGCAGTACTTC. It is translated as CASSLVSGIPYEQYF.

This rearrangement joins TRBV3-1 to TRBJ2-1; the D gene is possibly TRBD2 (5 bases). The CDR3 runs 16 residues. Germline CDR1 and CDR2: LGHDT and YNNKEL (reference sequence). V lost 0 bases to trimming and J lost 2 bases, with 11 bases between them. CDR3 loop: CASSQEKLAPYNEQFF. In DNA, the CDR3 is TGTGCCAGCAGCCAAGAGAAGCTAGCCCCCTACAATGAGCAGTTCTTC.

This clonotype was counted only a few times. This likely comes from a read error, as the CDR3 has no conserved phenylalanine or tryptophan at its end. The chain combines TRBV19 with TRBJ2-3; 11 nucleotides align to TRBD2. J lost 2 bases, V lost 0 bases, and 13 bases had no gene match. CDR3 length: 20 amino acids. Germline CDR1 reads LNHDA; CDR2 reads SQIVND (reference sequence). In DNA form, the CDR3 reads TGTGCCAGTAGTATAGAGCCCTCCATTGGACTAGCGGGCACCACAGATACGCAGTATTCT. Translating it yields CASSIEPSIGLAGTTDTQYS.

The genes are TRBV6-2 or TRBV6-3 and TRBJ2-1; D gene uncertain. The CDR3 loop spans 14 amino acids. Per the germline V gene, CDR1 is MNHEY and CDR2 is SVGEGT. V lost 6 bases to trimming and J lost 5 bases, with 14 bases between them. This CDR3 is CASSFGGRDNEQFF. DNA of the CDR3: TGTGCCAGCAGCTTCGGCGGTAGGGACAATGAGCAGTTCTTC.

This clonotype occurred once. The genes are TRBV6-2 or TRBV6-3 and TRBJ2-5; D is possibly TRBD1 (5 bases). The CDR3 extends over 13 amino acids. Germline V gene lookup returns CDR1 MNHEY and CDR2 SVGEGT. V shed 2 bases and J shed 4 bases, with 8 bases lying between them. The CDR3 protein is CASSYTGAETQYF. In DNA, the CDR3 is TGTGCCAGCAGTTACACAGGAGCAGAGACCCAGTACTTC.

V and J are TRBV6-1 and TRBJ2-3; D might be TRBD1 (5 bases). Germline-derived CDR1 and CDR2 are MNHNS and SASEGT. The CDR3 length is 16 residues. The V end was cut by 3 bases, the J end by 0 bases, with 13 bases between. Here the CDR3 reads CASSEGLGFSTDTQYF. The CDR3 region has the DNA TGTGCCAGCAGTGAGGGGCTGGGATTCAGCACAGATACGCAGTATTTT.

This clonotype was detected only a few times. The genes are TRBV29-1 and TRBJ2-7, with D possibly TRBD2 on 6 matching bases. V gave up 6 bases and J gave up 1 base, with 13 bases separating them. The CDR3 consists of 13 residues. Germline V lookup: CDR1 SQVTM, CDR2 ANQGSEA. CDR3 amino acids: CSVVPSGSYEQYF. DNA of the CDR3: TGCAGCGTCGTCCCCAGCGGGTCCTACGAGCAGTACTTC.

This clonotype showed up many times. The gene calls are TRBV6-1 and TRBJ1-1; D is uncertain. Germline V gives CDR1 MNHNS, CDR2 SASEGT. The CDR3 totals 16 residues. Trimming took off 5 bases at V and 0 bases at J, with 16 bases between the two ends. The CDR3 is CASSKGEGVMNTEAFF. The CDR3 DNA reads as TGTGCCAGCAGTAAGGGTGAGGGTGTCATGAACACTGAAGCTTTCTTT.

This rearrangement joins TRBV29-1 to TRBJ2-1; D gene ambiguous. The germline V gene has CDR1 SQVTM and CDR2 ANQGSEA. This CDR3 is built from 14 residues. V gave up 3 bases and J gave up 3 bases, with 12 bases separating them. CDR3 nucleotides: TGCAGCGTTGATGGTCTTGAAAACTACAATGAGCAGTTCTTC. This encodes CSVDGLENYNEQFF.

The CDR3 sequence: CSVEGRNGNTEAFF. In DNA form, the CDR3 reads TGCAGCGTTGAAGGACGGAATGGTAACACTGAAGCTTTCTTT. This chain links TRBV29-1 with TRBJ1-1; D not certain. The V end was cut by 1 base, the J end by 2 bases, with 11 bases between. Germline V lookup: CDR1 SQVTM, CDR2 ANQGSEA. The CDR3 totals 14 residues.

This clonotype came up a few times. The CDR3 loop reads CSARGGTSGRDEQFF. The CDR3 region has the DNA TGCAGTGCTAGAGGGGGGACTAGCGGGAGGGACGAGCAGTTCTTC. The chain combines TRBV20-1 with TRBJ2-1; 16 bases are a match to TRBD2. The trim removed 1 base at V and 10 bases at J, leaving 4 bases unmatched. This CDR3 comprises 15 residues. CDR1 is DFQATT, CDR2 SNEGSKA, per germline (reference sequence).

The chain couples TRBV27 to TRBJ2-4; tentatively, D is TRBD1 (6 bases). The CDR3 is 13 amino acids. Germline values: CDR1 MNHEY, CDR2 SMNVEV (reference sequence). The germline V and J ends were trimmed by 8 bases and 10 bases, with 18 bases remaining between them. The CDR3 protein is CASSQNRDDIQYF. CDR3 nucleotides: TGTGCCAGCTCCCAGAACAGGGATGATATTCAGTACTTC.

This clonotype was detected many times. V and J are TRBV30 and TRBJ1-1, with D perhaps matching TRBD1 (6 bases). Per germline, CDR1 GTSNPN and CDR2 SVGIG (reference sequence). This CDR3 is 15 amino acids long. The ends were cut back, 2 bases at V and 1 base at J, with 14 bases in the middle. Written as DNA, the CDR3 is TGTGCCTGGAGTTCGACCCCGACAGGGAACACTGAAGCTTTCTTT. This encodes CAWSSTPTGNTEAFF.

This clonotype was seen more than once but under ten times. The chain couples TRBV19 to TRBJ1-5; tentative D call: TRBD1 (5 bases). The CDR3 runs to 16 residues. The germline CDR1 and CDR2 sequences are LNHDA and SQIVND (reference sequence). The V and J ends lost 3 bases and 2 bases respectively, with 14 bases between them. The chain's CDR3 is CASSMNWDVRNQPQHF. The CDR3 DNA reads TGTGCCAGTAGTATGAATTGGGACGTCCGCAATCAGCCCCAGCATTTT.

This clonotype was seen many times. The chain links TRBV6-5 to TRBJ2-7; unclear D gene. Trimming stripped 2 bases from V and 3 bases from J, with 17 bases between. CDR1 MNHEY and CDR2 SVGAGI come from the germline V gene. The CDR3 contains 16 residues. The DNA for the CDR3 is TGTGCCAGCAGTTACGGGCCCGGAGTTATCCGCTACGAGCAGTACTTC. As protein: CASSYGPGVIRYEQYF.

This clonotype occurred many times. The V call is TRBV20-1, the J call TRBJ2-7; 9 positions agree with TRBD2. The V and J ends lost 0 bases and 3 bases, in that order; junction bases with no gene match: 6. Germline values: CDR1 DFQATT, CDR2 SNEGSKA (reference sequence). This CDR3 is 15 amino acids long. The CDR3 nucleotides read TGCAGTGCTAGAGATCGGGAGACTAGCGGCTACGAGCAGTACTTC. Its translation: CSARDRETSGYEQYF.

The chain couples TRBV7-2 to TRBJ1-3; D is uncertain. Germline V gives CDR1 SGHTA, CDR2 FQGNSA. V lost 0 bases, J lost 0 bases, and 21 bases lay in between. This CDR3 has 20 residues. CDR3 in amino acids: CASSLAGRWGLGISGNTIYF. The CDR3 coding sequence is TGTGCCAGCAGCTTAGCGGGGAGGTGGGGTCTAGGGATCTCTGGAAACACCATATATTTT. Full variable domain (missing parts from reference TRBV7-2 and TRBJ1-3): GAGVSQSPSNKVTEKGKDVELRCDPISGHTALYWYRQSLGQGLEFLIYFQGNSAPDKSGLPSDRFSAERTGGSVSTLTIQRTQQEDSAVYLCASSLAGRWGLGISGNTIYFGEGSWLTVV.